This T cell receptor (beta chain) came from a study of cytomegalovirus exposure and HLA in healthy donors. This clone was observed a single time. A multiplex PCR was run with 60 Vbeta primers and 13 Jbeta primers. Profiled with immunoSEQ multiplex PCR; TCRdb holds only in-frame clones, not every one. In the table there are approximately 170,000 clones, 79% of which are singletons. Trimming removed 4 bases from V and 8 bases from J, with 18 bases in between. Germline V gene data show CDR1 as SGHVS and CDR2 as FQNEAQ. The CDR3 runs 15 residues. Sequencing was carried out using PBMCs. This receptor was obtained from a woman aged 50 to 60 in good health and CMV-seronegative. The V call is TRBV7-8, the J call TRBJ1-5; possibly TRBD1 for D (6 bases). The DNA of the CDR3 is TGTGCCAGCAGCTCCGACAGGATGAGGGGGAAGCCCCAGCATTTT. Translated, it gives CASSSDRMRGKPQHF.